What follows is one T cell receptor (beta chain) and its context. This record comes from a study of blood T cell repertoires in COVID-19. Study-level information: The analysed material was cDNA or gDNA that came from T cells, B-cell-depleted T cells, or PBMCs.

The V end was cut by 0 bases, the J end by 7 bases, with 15 bases between. The CDR3 is made up of 15 amino acids. Germline CDR1 is MNHEY and CDR2 is SVGEGT. TCRdb keeps only in-frame clones here, not all; method: immunoSEQ multiplex PCR. Among more than 100,000 clones listed, about four fifths were seen once. This clonotype was obtained from a woman between 55 and 75 years old with active or convalescent COVID-19. The material sequenced was peripheral blood. The V call is TRBV6-2 or TRBV6-3, the J call TRBJ1-2; possibly TRBD1 for D (6 bases). CDR3 sequence: CASSYSLGGRSGYTF. For the CDR3, the DNA is TGTGCCAGCAGTTACTCCCTCGGGGGGCGCAGTGGCTACACCTTC.